This T cell receptor (beta chain) was identified in a study of blood T cells in healthy people across ages. The second PCR ran about 6 to 11 cycles with a sample-barcoded 5' primer and J-beta primers. Via MiXCR, TCRdb re-called the 5' RACE reads, giving one row per CDR3 protein. The table shows roughly 830,000 distinct CDR3 sequences, with approximately 67% occurring only once. CDR3 length: 17 residues. The V gene's germline CDR1 is ENHRY and CDR2 SYGVKD. V shed 0 bases and J shed 8 bases, with 20 bases lying between them. The clonotype originates from a young man in good health. V gene TRBV10-3 combines with J gene TRBJ2-1; D not resolved. Sequenced material: blood. The CDR3 protein is CAISESTQLLLGDEQFF. The CDR3 nucleotides are TGTGCCATCAGTGAGTCCACCCAACTACTTCTAGGCGATGAGCAGTTCTTC.